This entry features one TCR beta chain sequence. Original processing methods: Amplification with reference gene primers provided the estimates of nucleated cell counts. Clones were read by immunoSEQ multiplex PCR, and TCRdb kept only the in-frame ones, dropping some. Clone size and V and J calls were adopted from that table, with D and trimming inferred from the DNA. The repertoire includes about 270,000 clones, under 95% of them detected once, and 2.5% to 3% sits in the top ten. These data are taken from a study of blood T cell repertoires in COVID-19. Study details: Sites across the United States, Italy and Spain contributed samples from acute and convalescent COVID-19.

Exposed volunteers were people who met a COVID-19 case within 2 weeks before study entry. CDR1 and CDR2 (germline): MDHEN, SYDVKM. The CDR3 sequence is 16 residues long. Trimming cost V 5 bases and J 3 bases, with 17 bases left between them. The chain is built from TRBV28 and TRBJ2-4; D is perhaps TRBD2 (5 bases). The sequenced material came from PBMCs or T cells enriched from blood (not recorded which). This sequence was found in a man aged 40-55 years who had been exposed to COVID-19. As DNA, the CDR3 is TGTGCCAGCAGTCTCGGAGGCGTGGTAGGCAAAAACATTCAGTACTTC. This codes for CASSLGGVVGKNIQYF. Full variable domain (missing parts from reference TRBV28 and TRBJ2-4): DVKVTQSSRYLVKRTGEKVFLECVQDMDHENMFWYRQDPGLGLRLIYFSYDVKMKEKGDIPEGYSVSREKKERFSLILESASTNQTSMYLCASSLGGVVGKNIQYFGAGTRLSVL.